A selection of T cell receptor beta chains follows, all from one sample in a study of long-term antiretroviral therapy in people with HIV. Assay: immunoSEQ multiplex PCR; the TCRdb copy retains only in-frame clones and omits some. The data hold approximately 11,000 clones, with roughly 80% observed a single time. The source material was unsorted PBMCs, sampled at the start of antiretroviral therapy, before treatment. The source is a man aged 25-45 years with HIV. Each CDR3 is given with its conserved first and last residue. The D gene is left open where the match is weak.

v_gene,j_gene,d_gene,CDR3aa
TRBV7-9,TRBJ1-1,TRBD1,CASSSRDRGREGTEAFF
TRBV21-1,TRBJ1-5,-,CASSKGGQGMGQPQHF
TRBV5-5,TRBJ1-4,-,CASSPEWGVTAPATNEKLFF
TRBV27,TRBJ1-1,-,CASSSEGPLGVNTEAFF
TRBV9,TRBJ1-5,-,CASSPGGANSNQPQHF
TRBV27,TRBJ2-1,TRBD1,CASSLNPRDREEGEQFF
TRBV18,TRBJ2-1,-,CASSPLIPNEQFF
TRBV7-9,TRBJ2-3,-,CASSIRNLWAQDNTDTQYF
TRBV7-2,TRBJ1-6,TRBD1,CASSLSGQGANSYNSPLHF
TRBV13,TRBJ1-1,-,CASSSSGATEAFF
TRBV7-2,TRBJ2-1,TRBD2,CASSREALADEQFF
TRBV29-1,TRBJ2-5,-,CSVVSDKETQYF
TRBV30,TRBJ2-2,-,CAWSVDAPGDTGELFF
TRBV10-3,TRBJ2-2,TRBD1,CATAQQGANTGELFF
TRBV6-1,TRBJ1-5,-,CASSEGLDQPQHF
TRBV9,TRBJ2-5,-,CASSPELGAGETQYF
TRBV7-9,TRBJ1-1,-,CASSPLAGIEAFF
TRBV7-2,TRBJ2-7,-,CASSLAALAVYEQYF
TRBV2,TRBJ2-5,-,CASRWGEETQYF
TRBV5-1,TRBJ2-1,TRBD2,CASSLGLAGVYNEQFF
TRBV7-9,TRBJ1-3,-,CASSTRSSGNTIYF
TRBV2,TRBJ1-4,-,CASNWETNEKLFF
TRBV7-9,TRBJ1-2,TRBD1,CASSSSIDRGGPYGYTF
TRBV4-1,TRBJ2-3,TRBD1,CASSPFPGTGSTDTQYF
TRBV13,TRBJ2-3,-,CASSRRTPLGYTQYF
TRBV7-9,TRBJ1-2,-,CASSLARESGYTF
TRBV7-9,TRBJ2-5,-,CASFSRSGETQYF
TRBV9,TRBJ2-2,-,CASSVAGELFF
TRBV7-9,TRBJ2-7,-,CASSLAPQDLYEQYF
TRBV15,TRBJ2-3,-,CATSWGRGTDTQYF
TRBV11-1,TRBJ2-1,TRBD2,CASSLLGTKGEQFF
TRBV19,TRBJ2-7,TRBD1,CASRRGGADYEQYF
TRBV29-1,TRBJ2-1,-,CSGSGENEQFF
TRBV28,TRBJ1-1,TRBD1,CASSSSKQGYTEAFF
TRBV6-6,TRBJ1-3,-,CASVRTTSTGNTIYF
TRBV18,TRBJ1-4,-,CASSPDNNEKLFF
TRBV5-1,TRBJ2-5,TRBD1,CASRPDRGSETQYF
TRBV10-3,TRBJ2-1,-,CAISGKRLSSYNEQFF
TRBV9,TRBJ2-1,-,CASSWGNEQFF
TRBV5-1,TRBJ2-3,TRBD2,CASSLAFPKPGTSGKKTDTQYF
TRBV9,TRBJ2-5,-,CASSVEGGVKQETQYF